This T cell receptor beta chain emerged from a study of blood T cell repertoires in COVID-19. This CDR3 has 17 residues. Trimming shortened V by 2 bases and J by 2 bases, and 19 bases separated the two germline ends. Germline CDR1 KGHSH, CDR2 LQKENI. Some clones are missing from TCRdb's copy, which holds only in-frame ones; the method was immunoSEQ multiplex PCR. Of roughly 230,000 clones listed, more than 75% were seen once; the top ten hold just over 6.5%. Sequencing was performed on PBMCs or T cells enriched from blood (not recorded which). This sequence joins TRBV18 and TRBJ2-7; maybe TRBD2 (6 bases). The origin of this receptor is a woman aged 45-65 years who had been exposed to COVID-19. The CDR3 DNA reads TGTGCCAGCTCACCAACGGGCGCCGGACTAACTACCTACGAGCAGTACTTC. Amino acids: CASSPTGAGLTTYEQYF.